This TCR beta chain is from a study of T cells after yellow fever vaccination. Study context: Where fractions had low cell numbers, libraries were prepared from them with the SMART-Seq v4 Ultra Low Input RNA kit.

A process of 5'RACE template switching, which added a universal primer site and UMIs, was used to make TCR cDNA. TCRdb re-called the 5' RACE reads with MiXCR, one entry per CDR3 protein. The data contain more than 350,000 distinct CDR3 sequences, roughly 11% of them singletons. V lost 5 bases to trimming and J lost 4 bases, with 11 bases between them. The CDR3 loop spans 13 amino acids. Per germline, CDR1 SGHTA and CDR2 FQGNSA. Whole-study findings and limits: Post-booster reappearance was seen for most primary-vaccination clones (96% CD4, 75% to 90% CD8).

This clonotype occurred many times. What it binds is unknown. The chain is built from TRBV7-2 and TRBJ1-2; D is unclear. This specimen was PBMCs, taken on the day of the first yellow fever vaccination. This TCR was recovered from a man aged 18 to 29 who received the YFV17D yellow fever vaccine. In nucleotides, the CDR3 is TGTGCCAGCAGCCCGTACACTCTCTATGGCTACACCTTC. Translating gives CASSPYTLYGYTF. Full variable domain (missing parts from reference TRBV7-2 and TRBJ1-2): GAGVSQSPSNKVTEKGKDVELRCDPISGHTALYWYRQSLGQGLEFLIYFQGNSAPDKSGLPSDRFSAERTGGSVSTLTIQRTQQEDSAVYLCASSPYTLYGYTFGSGTRLTVV.